Included here is one T cell receptor beta chain sequence, with context. There is no known antigen for this receptor. Per-base qualities were not stored, and no clone one base away is much larger. The sample comes from a study of shared clonotypes between healthy human individuals (dated by TCRdb to 2019 to 2021). With regard to the full study: Two women and a few men aged 18 to 49 years were included in the cohort. For each donor, CD4 naive and CD4 memory were each run on three plates, CD8 naive on two plates, and CD8 memory on one plate. Blood TCR repertoires of about 5 healthy adults were deeply sequenced to estimate repertoire size and the extent of clonotype sharing between individuals. To increase sequencing depth and limit assay-specific biases, TCR repertoire library preparation and sequencing were carried out by different laboratories using diverse techniques. Each donor's leukapheresis produced roughly between roughly 0.85 and 9 billion PBMCs. General findings and caveats noted by the study authors: Estimated clonotype richness was generally larger for naive than for memory subsets. Pairwise subsampling indicated that sequencing depth was expected to affect the degree of clonotype sharing among donors. When several donors were compared, the shared fraction of clonotypes was about 5% for naive CD4, around 3.5% for naive CD8, 2.3% for memory CD4, and 0.35% to 0.4% for memory CD8. The genetic and exposure-history diversity represented was limited by the small number of donors. Compared with non-shared clonotypes, the clonotypes found in all four sorted-subset donors had higher generation probabilities. Rarefaction of sorted-subset datasets indicated incomplete sequencing despite the large sequencing depth. Sampling was restricted to blood, and TCR repertoires in tissue are likely to differ from TCR repertoires in blood.

CD8 naive samples were CD45RO-negative cells positively selected for CCR7, giving a CD45RA+CCR7+ population that excluded TemRA cells. The donors were healthy, HIV-negative adults who had no recently reported acute infections or vaccinations. All donors were Caucasian adults living in Nashville, Tennessee, USA. After blood collection by leukapheresis, PBMCs were isolated using Ficoll-Histopaque density gradient centrifugation and then cryopreserved in the vapor phase of liquid nitrogen. Purity and quantity of every magnetically sorted T cell population were checked by analytical flow cytometry. From each sorted fraction, genomic DNA was isolated and quantified by UV absorbance on a Nanodrop 2000c. Using the deep immunoSEQ assay, TCR CDR3 regions were amplified from genomic DNA by multiplex PCR. For each cell subset, the extracted genomic DNA was distributed evenly across all wells of several immunoSEQ 96-well plates, and each plate served as one replicate. For sorted subsets, 200 to 250 ng of genomic DNA, equivalent to around 29,000 T cell genomes, went into each replicate PCR. The purified libraries were quantified using a Qubit 3.0 fluorometer, sized with a Bioanalyzer 2100, and then quantified again using the KAPA Library Quantification kit. Every immunoSEQ 96-well plate was sequenced on a dedicated single-read 150-cycle Illumina NextSeq 550 flow cell. The paper's processing steps were these. The immunoSEQ output contained only junctional sequences without quality scores, so filtering could not match that applied to full-length reads. To assign V/J genes and CDR3, sequences were annotated using PyIR, a Python wrapper for IgBLAST v1.9, with IMGT germline references. Reads were filtered out if the reads had weak V/J assignments (E-value above 1e-6), no CDR3, stop codons, out-of-frame junctions, or ambiguous translated residues. A V3J clonotype was defined by an identical inferred V gene, J gene, and CDR3 amino acid sequence. Percentage overlap between repertoires was computed as shared unique clonotypes divided by the size of the smaller repertoire. Three approaches were used to assess repertoire richness: RTK rarefaction, the Chao1 estimator, and Recon v2.1 estimates of unobserved clonotypes. Generation probabilities for all TCRbeta clonotypes obtained by the gDNA method from a few donors were computed using OLGA. Drawn from immuneACCESS, this table holds only the in-frame rearrangements with V and J called that TCRdb kept. Clones are partly lost; checked studies trace under half to an unresolved V gene and leave the rest unexplained. V and J calls and clone size are copied from that table; D and trimming were computed from the DNA. The sample table lists roughly 600,000 clones, roughly 98% of them with a count of one. The ten largest clones take up 0.3% of the sample.

In the germline V gene (reference sequence), CDR1 corresponds to MNHEY and CDR2 to SMNVEV. The V end loses 6 bases and the J end loses 2 bases, and a stretch of 14 bases separates them. There are 15 amino acids in the CDR3, from cysteine to phenylalanine inclusive. Left in the record is the CDR3 DNA by itself, 45 bases read in frame from the first base. The source material was naive CD8+ T cells sorted from blood. This specimen's cell subset or site label, per the study, means: CD45RA+CCR7+. The chain links TRBV27 with TRBJ2-1; there is no confident call for the D gene. The receptor comes from a man aged 25-45 years in good health. The CDR3 in this case is CASSVRARPYNEQFF. The nucleotide sequence is given as TGTGCCAGCAGCGTACGAGCCAGGCCCTACAATGAGCAGTTCTTC.